These T cell receptor beta chains were read from a single sample in a study of response to subunit inactivated influenza vaccine. TCRdb re-called the RT-PCR reads with MiXCR, one entry per CDR3 protein. Of more than 500,000 distinct CDR3 sequences in the sample, about 11% are singletons; the top ten hold approximately 10%. These data were likewise used in another study, on T cells expressing NK-cell markers.

The material sequenced was PBMCs from blood, taken on the day of vaccination. The source of these receptors is a man aged 45-65 years who received an inactivated influenza vaccine. The CDR3 runs from the conserved cysteine through the conserved F or W. A D gene is named only where the DNA matches it firmly. Only part of the rows carry a size: once, few, many, or a class if the clone is expanded.

v_call	d_call	j_call	clone_size	cdr3_aa	cdr3_nt
TRBV6-1	-	TRBJ1-4	-	CASSPRRREDQEKLFF	TGTGCCAGCAGCCCCCGAAGGCGCGAGGATCAGGAAAAACTGTTTTTT
TRBV15	TRBD1	TRBJ2-3	few	CATSSRGQGWDTQYF	TGTGCCACCAGCTCCCGGGGACAGGGATGGGATACGCAGTATTTT
TRBV11-1	TRBD1	TRBJ2-7	-	CASSFMVERDRGKKEQYF	TGTGCCAGCAGCTTTATGGTAGAGCGGGACAGGGGTAAAAAGGAGCAGTACTTC
TRBV10-3	-	TRBJ1-1	-	CAISELGRERTEAFF	TGTGCCATCAGTGAGTTAGGAAGGGAACGAACTGAAGCTTTCTTT
TRBV6-2/TRBV6-3	-	TRBJ2-7	-	CASSYWQGAYEQYF	TGTGCCAGCAGTTATTGGCAGGGAGCCTACGAGCAGTACTTC
TRBV5-1	TRBD1	TRBJ2-2	few	CASSISGQLAGELFF	TGCGCCAGCAGTATATCGGGACAGTTGGCCGGGGAGCTGTTTTTT
TRBV6-2/TRBV6-3	-	TRBJ2-4	-	CASSYGPSGKNIQYF	TGTGCCAGCAGTTACGGACCGTCCGGGAAAAACATTCAGTACTTC
TRBV5-1	-	TRBJ2-1	-	CASSLSRGFYNEQFF	TGCGCCAGCAGCTTGAGCAGGGGTTTTTACAATGAGCAGTTCTTC
TRBV28	-	TRBJ2-5	few	CASSPLTGFQETQYF	TGTGCCAGCAGTCCGCTTACAGGTTTCCAAGAGACCCAGTACTTC
TRBV2	TRBD2	TRBJ2-3	many	CASSEAQGLAAYTQYF	TGTGCCAGCAGTGAAGCGCAGGGACTAGCAGCTTATACGCAGTATTTT
TRBV10-3	TRBD1	TRBJ2-2	many	CAISPGQGFTGELFF	TGTGCCATCAGTCCGGGACAGGGATTCACCGGGGAGCTGTTTTTT
TRBV5-1	TRBD1	TRBJ1-2	-	CASRPPGQEYYGYTF	TGCGCCAGCAGACCACCGGGACAGGAGTACTATGGCTACACCTTC
TRBV12-3/TRBV12-4	-	TRBJ2-3	few	CASTPRGIASTDTQYF	TGTGCCAGCACTCCACGGGGAATCGCTAGCACAGATACGCAGTATTTT
TRBV4-3	-	TRBJ1-4	many	CASSQVRGYPDEKLFF	TGCGCCAGCAGCCAAGTAAGAGGGTATCCTGATGAAAAACTGTTTTTT
TRBV20-1	TRBD1	TRBJ1-4	-	CSASDRANEKLYF	TGCAGTGCCTCGGACAGGGCTAATGAAAAACTGTATTTT
TRBV12-3/TRBV12-4	TRBD2	TRBJ2-7	many	CASKPSGTLYEQYF	TGTGCCAGCAAACCTAGCGGGACACTCTACGAGCAGTACTTC
TRBV2	TRBD1	TRBJ2-2	few	CASTGQGTNTGELFF	TGTGCCAGCACGGGACAGGGGACGAACACCGGGGAGCTGTTTTTT
TRBV7-3	TRBD2	TRBJ2-1	few	CASSLSGSGNEQFF	TGTGCCAGCAGCTTAAGCGGGAGCGGCAATGAGCAGTTCTTC
TRBV11-2	TRBD2	TRBJ2-1	-	CASSFRLAGGGDYNEQFF	TGTGCCAGCAGCTTTCGACTAGCGGGAGGGGGGGACTACAATGAGCAGTTCTTC
TRBV10-3	TRBD2	TRBJ2-3	few	CASRGPSLAGGPQRATDTQYF	TGTGCCTCGCGAGGCCCCTCACTAGCGGGAGGGCCGCAACGGGCCACAGATACGCAGTATTTT
TRBV20-1	TRBD1	TRBJ2-3	few	CSAEDRDRGPSDTQYF	TGCAGTGCCGAAGACCGGGACAGGGGGCCATCAGATACGCAGTATTTT
TRBV18	-	TRBJ1-1	many	CASKQESQAFF	TGTGCCAGCAAACAGGAAAGCCAAGCTTTCTTT
TRBV20-1	-	TRBJ2-7	many	CSATTSYYEQYF	TGCAGTGCCACGACTAGTTACTACGAGCAGTACTTC
TRBV5-6	TRBD1	TRBJ1-5	few	CASSPGGPGAFQPQHF	TGTGCCAGCAGCCCAGGGGGTCCGGGGGCTTTTCAGCCCCAGCATTTT
TRBV6-5	-	TRBJ1-1	few	CASSYGGRMGAFF	TGTGCCAGCAGTTACGGGGGGCGGATGGGAGCTTTCTTT
TRBV20-1	-	TRBJ1-2	few	CSASPQGWGGYGYTF	TGCAGTGCTAGTCCACAGGGATGGGGAGGCTATGGCTACACCTTC
TRBV3-1	-	TRBJ1-1	many	CASSRTGRNTEAFF	TGTGCCAGCAGCCGCACAGGGAGGAACACTGAAGCTTTCTTT
TRBV7-6	-	TRBJ2-1	few	CASSLARAWIGIGENEQFF	TGTGCCAGCAGCTTAGCGAGAGCCTGGATTGGGATCGGTGAAAATGAGCAGTTCTTC
TRBV24-1	-	TRBJ2-3	-	CATSVRDTQYF	TGTGCCACCAGTGTGCGAGATACGCAGTATTTT
TRBV20-1	-	TRBJ2-5	few	CSASQGNLQETQYF	TGCAGTGCTAGTCAGGGAAACTTACAAGAGACCCAGTACTTC
TRBV3-1	-	TRBJ2-1	few	CASSPQTISSEQFF	TGTGCCAGCAGCCCCCAGACAATTTCGAGTGAGCAGTTCTTC
TRBV12-3/TRBV12-4	TRBD1	TRBJ2-5	many	CASSLDRGLETQYF	TGTGCCAGCAGCTTAGACAGGGGGCTAGAGACCCAGTACTTC
TRBV5-1	TRBD2	TRBJ2-2	-	CASSLMTSLNGELFF	TGCGCCAGCAGCCTCATGACTAGCTTAAACGGGGAGCTGTTTTTT
TRBV28	-	TRBJ2-3	-	CASSFVVGTSTDTQYF	TGTGCCAGCAGTTTTGTGGTGGGCACTAGCACAGATACGCAGTATTTT
TRBV20-1	-	TRBJ2-2	-	CSARPGGANTGELFF	TGCAGTGCTCGACCGGGCGGTGCGAACACCGGGGAGCTGTTTTTT
TRBV28	TRBD1	TRBJ1-1	few	CASSSRTGAATEAFF	TGTGCCAGCAGTTCCAGAACAGGGGCAGCCACTGAAGCTTTCTTT
TRBV11-3	TRBD1	TRBJ2-2	-	CASSLDLGQGSGELFF	TGTGCCAGCAGCTTAGATTTGGGACAGGGCTCCGGGGAGCTGTTTTTT
TRBV3-1	-	TRBJ2-7	many	CASSVGTPSYEQYF	TGTGCCAGCAGCGTCGGGACCCCATCCTACGAGCAGTACTTC
TRBV6-5	-	TRBJ2-4	-	CASSATRNLAKNIQYF	TGTGCCAGCAGTGCTACTCGCAATCTAGCCAAAAACATTCAGTACTTC
TRBV4-3	TRBD2	TRBJ2-1	-	CASSHLAGTLNEHFF	TGCGCCAGCAGCCATCTAGCGGGAACTTTAAATGAGCACTTCTTC
TRBV18	-	TRBJ2-2	few	CASSPPRGELFF	TGTGCCAGCTCCCCCCCGAGGGGGGAGCTGTTTTTT
TRBV7-2	-	TRBJ2-6	few	CASSSLGPGANVLTF	TGTGCCAGCAGCAGCCTCGGGCCTGGGGCCAACGTCCTGACTTTC
TRBV25-1	-	TRBJ1-1	-	CASRESGVLNTEAFF	TGTGCCAGCAGAGAGTCAGGGGTATTGAACACTGAAGCTTTCTTT